This T cell receptor beta chain was recorded in a study of blood T cell repertoires in COVID-19. Study information: T cells, B-cell-depleted T cells, or PBMCs provided the cDNA or gDNA that served as material.

V lost 4 bases, J lost 1 base, and 10 bases lay in between. This CDR3 region has 14 residues. Germline V gives CDR1 WNHNN, CDR2 SYGVQD (reference sequence). Per the original methods: Amplification of reference gene primers provided the estimated nucleated cell counts. Data came from immunoSEQ multiplex PCR; TCRdb stores just in-frame clones and leaves some out. That table gives V, J and clone size, and the DNA gave D and trimming. The table lists about 180,000 clones, approximately 80% of them singletons. In Seattle, patients joined the study during active infection and were tracked longitudinally. The chain joins TRBV10-1 to TRBJ1-1; D gene unclear. This TCR was recovered from a woman in her 40s with COVID-19, enrolled during active disease. Sequencing was done on a sample of peripheral blood. The CDR3 DNA sequence: TGCGCCAGCAGTGCCGGGTTGAGGAACACTGAAGCTTTCTTT. Its translation: CASSAGLRNTEAFF.